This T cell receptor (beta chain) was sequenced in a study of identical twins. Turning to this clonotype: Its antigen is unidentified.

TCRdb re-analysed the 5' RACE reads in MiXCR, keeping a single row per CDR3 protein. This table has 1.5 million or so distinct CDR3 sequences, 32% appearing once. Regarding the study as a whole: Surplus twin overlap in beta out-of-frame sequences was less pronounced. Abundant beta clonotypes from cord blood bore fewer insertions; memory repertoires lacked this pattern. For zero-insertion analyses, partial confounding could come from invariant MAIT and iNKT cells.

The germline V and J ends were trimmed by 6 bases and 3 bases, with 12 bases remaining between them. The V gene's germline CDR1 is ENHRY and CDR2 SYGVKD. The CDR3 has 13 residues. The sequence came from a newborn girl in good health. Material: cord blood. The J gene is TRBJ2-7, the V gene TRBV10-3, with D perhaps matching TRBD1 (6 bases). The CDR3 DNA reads TGTGCCATCAGCCAAGGACAGAGCTACGAGCAGTACTTC. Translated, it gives CAISQGQSYEQYF.